The clone carrying this T cell receptor beta chain was seen many times. Its antigen is unknown. This specimen comes from a study of T cells in Graves' hyperthyroidism and ophthalmopathy. Whole-study results and caveats: Within blood appeared most thyroid clonotypes that had expanded above 0.001.

Template material for amplifying TCR beta CDR3 regions consisted of RNA transcripts. The primer set for the first-round RT-PCR of the TCR CDR3 was HTBI. Each CDR3 protein gets one entry after TCRdb re-called the multiplex PCR reads with MiXCR. The data show hundreds of thousands of distinct CDR3 sequences, over 12% seen once. The CDR3 contains 15 residues. With 2 bases clipped from V and 8 bases from J, the junction kept 1 base outside the gene matches. Germline loops: CDR1 KGHSH, CDR2 LQKENI. V usage is TRBV18 and J usage is TRBJ2-1; 15 nucleotides agree with TRBD2. The receptor's source is a woman aged 60-70 years with Graves' ophthalmopathy. Sequenced material: blood. CDR3 sequence (DNA): TGTGCCAGCTCACCAAGGACTAGCGGGAGGGATGAGCAGTTCTTC. It codes for CASSPRTSGRDEQFF.